The rows below give T cell receptor beta chains drawn from one sample of a study of regulatory T cells in long-lasting Graves disease. TCRdb re-called the multiplex PCR reads with MiXCR, one entry per CDR3 protein. Seen here are more than 450,000 distinct CDR3 sequences, roughly 17% observed once, and the top ten hold 9% to 15%. The same data also went into a second study, on T cells in Graves' hyperthyroidism and ophthalmopathy.

Material: peripheral blood mononuclear cells (PBMCs), obtained at new diagnosis, from a patient treated with antithyroid drugs. Receptor source: a man aged 35 to 55 with Graves disease. Each CDR3 is given with its conserved first and last residue. The D gene is left open where the match is weak. Clone sizes are given selectively: once, few, many, or a class where the clone is expanded.

d_gene,v_gene,abundance,j_gene,CDR3nt,CDR3aa
-,TRBV5-1,many,TRBJ2-1,TGCGCCAGCAGCTTGAAGAGCTCCTACAATGAGCAGTTCTTC,CASSLKSSYNEQFF
-,TRBV30,many,TRBJ2-1,TGTGCCTGGAGAGTTGGGTACAATGAGCAGTTCTTC,CAWRVGYNEQFF
-,TRBV6-1,many,TRBJ1-4,TGTGCCAGCAGTCCAACTTTGACGGCAACTAATGAAAAACTGTTTTTT,CASSPTLTATNEKLFF
-,TRBV24-1,once,TRBJ2-7,TGTGCCACCAGTGACCCCGGGACACCCTACGAGCAGTACTTC,CATSDPGTPYEQYF
TRBD1,TRBV29-1,-,TRBJ2-7,TGCAGCGTCGGAACCCCAGGGGGAATCCAGTACTTC,CSVGTPGGIQYF
-,TRBV19,-,TRBJ2-1,TGTGCCAGTAGCACCGCCCCGGGACGGGTCAATGAGCAGTTCTTC,CASSTAPGRVNEQFF
-,TRBV28,many,TRBJ2-2,TGTGCCACTCGAAGACGCAACACCGGGGAGCTGTTTTTT,CATRRRNTGELFF
TRBD2,TRBV10-1,many,TRBJ2-1,TGCGCCAGCAGTGAGTCTGCCAGCGGGAGGGCGAATGAGCAGTTCTTC,CASSESASGRANEQFF
-,TRBV19,-,TRBJ1-2,TGTGCCAGTAGTATAGATCTGGGATATGGCTACACCTTC,CASSIDLGYGYTF
-,TRBV4-2,-,TRBJ2-3,TGTGCCAGCAGCCAAGAGGAAGCTAGTGGCTTTGCAGATACGCAGTATTTT,CASSQEEASGFADTQYF
-,TRBV11-3,many,TRBJ2-1,TGTGCCAGCAGCCCCAAAGTAGCTAGCTCCTACAATGAGCAGTTCTTC,CASSPKVASSYNEQFF
TRBD1,TRBV6-1,few,TRBJ1-3,TGTGCCAGCAGTGAAGCTGGGACAGGGGGAAACACCATATATTTT,CASSEAGTGGNTIYF
TRBD2,TRBV12-5,-,TRBJ2-3,TGTGCTAGTGGTATCCTAGCGGGAGGCGGCACAGATACGCAGTATTTT,CASGILAGGGTDTQYF
TRBD1,TRBV11-1,many,TRBJ1-2,TGTGCCAGCAGCTTACACAGGGGCTATGGCTACACCTTC,CASSLHRGYGYTF
TRBD2,TRBV12-3/TRBV12-4,-,TRBJ2-1,TGTGCCAGCAGTCTCCAGCTTAGCGGGAGGGCCGATGAGCAGTTCTTC,CASSLQLSGRADEQFF
-,TRBV4-1,-,TRBJ2-1,TGCGCCAGCAGCCAAGATCCGGGCAGCGCTATGGGTGAGCAGTTCTTC,CASSQDPGSAMGEQFF
TRBD1,TRBV10-3,few,TRBJ1-1,TGTGCCATCGCGACCATCAGGGGGGAGTACACTGAAGCTTTCTTT,CAIATIRGEYTEAFF
-,TRBV28,-,TRBJ1-5,TGTGCCAGCAGTTTCATGGGAGCTCAGCCCCAGCATTTT,CASSFMGAQPQHF
-,TRBV11-2,many,TRBJ2-5,TGTGCCAGCACCCCCCCGGGCGGGCGCCAAGAGACCCAGTACTTC,CASTPPGGRQETQYF
-,TRBV2,many,TRBJ2-2,TGTGCCAGCAGTGATAGACGTCCGAACACCGGGGAGCTGTTTTTT,CASSDRRPNTGELFF
TRBD2,TRBV27,many,TRBJ2-7,TGTGCCAGCGTTAGGCGGGCTAGCGGGAGTACCTACGAGCAGTACTTC,CASVRRASGSTYEQYF
-,TRBV2,many,TRBJ2-3,TGTGCCAGCACCTTGGAATCAGGGGGCACAGATACGCAGTATTTT,CASTLESGGTDTQYF
TRBD1,TRBV6-2/TRBV6-3,many,TRBJ1-5,TGTGCCAGCAGTTACTTGGCAGGGGGGGCAAGCAATCAGCCCCAGCATTTT,CASSYLAGGASNQPQHF
-,TRBV20-1,many,TRBJ1-1,TGCAGTGCTACCCCGGGACACCGGAACACTGAAGCTTTCTTT,CSATPGHRNTEAFF
-,TRBV28,many,TRBJ1-1,TGTGCCAGCAGTCCACAACAGGGCGAGTACACTGAAGCTTTCTTT,CASSPQQGEYTEAFF
-,TRBV28,many,TRBJ2-7,TGTGCCAGCAGTAGACTCGAAGGGGTCCTGAGCTCCTACGAGCAGTACTTC,CASSRLEGVLSSYEQYF
-,TRBV4-1,-,TRBJ1-2,TGCGCCAGCAGCCAAGACGGCCAGGCGGGTGGCTACACCTTC,CASSQDGQAGGYTF
-,TRBV29-1,few,TRBJ1-2,TGCAGCGTTGAGGCGCAGGGAGGTGGCTACACCTTC,CSVEAQGGGYTF
-,TRBV11-2,-,TRBJ2-7,TGTGCCAGCAGCTGGAGGGTCGGGGAGCAGTACTTC,CASSWRVGEQYF
-,TRBV24-1,-,TRBJ2-1,TGTGCCACCAGTGATCAAAAAACAGGGTGGAAAATTTTCAATGAGCAGCTCTTC,CATSDQKTGWKIFNEQLF
-,TRBV27,-,TRBJ1-5,TGTGCCAGCAGTTTCCGTGACTCGGGTGAGCCCCAGCATTTT,CASSFRDSGEPQHF
-,TRBV20-1,many,TRBJ2-2,TGCAGTGCTAGTAAAGGAAATACCGGGGAGCTGTTTTTT,CSASKGNTGELFF
TRBD1,TRBV5-4,few,TRBJ1-1,TGTGCCAGCAGTTTGACAGGGGGGAGCACTGAAGCTTTCTTT,CASSLTGGSTEAFF
-,TRBV10-3,many,TRBJ2-3,TGTGCCATCAGTGAGTCGACCCCAGCAGATACGCAGTATTTT,CAISESTPADTQYF
TRBD1,TRBV19,-,TRBJ2-1,TGTGCCAGTAGTATTGGCAGGGGGCACAATGAGCAGTTCTTC,CASSIGRGHNEQFF
-,TRBV20-1,many,TRBJ2-7,TGCAGTGCTAGTAACCCTCCGATCTACGAGCAGTACTTC,CSASNPPIYEQYF
-,TRBV12-3/TRBV12-4,few,TRBJ2-7,TGTGCCAGCAGTTTACCCACAGGGTCAGACGAGCAGTACTTC,CASSLPTGSDEQYF
TRBD2,TRBV7-2,many,TRBJ2-7,TGTGCCAGCAGCCCAGATGGGACTAGCGGGAGCTACGAGCAGTACTTC,CASSPDGTSGSYEQYF
TRBD2,TRBV7-7,few,TRBJ2-3,TGTGCTAGCAGCTTAGCGGGGCCGGGAGTCGCGTCAGATACGCAGTATTTT,CASSLAGPGVASDTQYF
-,TRBV9,-,TRBJ1-6,TGTGCCAGCAGCACGTCACAGGGCATGGTTTCACCCCTCCACTTT,CASSTSQGMVSPLHF
TRBD1,TRBV5-1,many,TRBJ1-1,TGCGCCAGCAGCTCGGGATTAACAGGGGGATACACTGAAGCTTTCTTT,CASSSGLTGGYTEAFF